The entry below describes one TCR beta chain. Its binding antigen is unknown. No clone much larger than this one lies a single base away; base qualities are absent. The source of the sample is a study of T cell responses to AZD1222 COVID-19 vaccine (dated by TCRdb to the early 2020s). In terms of the full investigation: AZD1222 recipients whose second dose came at about 4 weeks and those whose second dose came at about 12 weeks were combined into one group, since spike-specific TCR depth and breadth did not differ between the two schedules. TCR sequencing was performed for roughly 240 trial participants, of whom roughly 200 were given two doses of AZD1222 and some 25 were given two doses of MenACWY control vaccine. Trial participants were enrolled by age into subgroups of 18-55, 56-69 and 70-plus years, and about 150, 27 and 61 TCR-sequenced participants, respectively, were included in these subgroups.

What the time point label conveys for this sample: baseline before first vaccination. The vaccinee samples were drawn from two UK trials, COV001 and COV002, one of which was a single-blind randomized controlled phase 2/3 trial testing AZD1222 (ChAdOx1 nCoV-19) in healthy adults. For TCRbeta chain sequencing, PBMC samples were collected from trial participants at day 0 and at day 28 after the second dose. The CDR3 regions of human TCRbeta chains were analyzed by immunosequencing. The authors processed their data as follows. TCRs in the repertoires were matched against a reference library of SARS-CoV-2-specific TCRs that had been generated with the MIRA antigen-specificity platform. Breadth meant the fraction of unique TCRs that were SARS-CoV-2-associated, whereas depth meant the fraction of total T cells that were SARS-CoV-2-associated. Using the MIRA data, each spike-specific TCR was assigned both to the spike region to which the TCR was reactive and to a CD4 or CD8 class. Log10-transformed breadth and depth values were compared by one-way ANOVA with Sidak's multiple comparisons tests. TCRdb obtained this table from immuneACCESS and retained in-frame rearrangements with V and J assigned. These tables miss some clones; where compared with another copy, unresolved V genes account for less than half of the shortfall, and the remainder is unexplained. The V and J calls and clone size are taken from that table; D and trimming were inferred from the DNA. The sample table lists 130,000 or so clones, roughly 92% of them with a count of one. In total, the top ten clones hold roughly 5.9% of the sample.

V is shortened by 3 bases, J by 8 bases, and the region joining them spans 13 bases. Including the terminal cysteine and phenylalanine, the CDR3 comprises 13 residues. Just the 39-base CDR3 DNA is kept, in frame starting at base 1. CDR1 and CDR2 were assigned from the germline V gene as MDHEN and SYDVKM. Results and caveats for the whole study, not just this receptor: In the small 56-69-year group, the increase in depth fell short of significance, most likely because of low power. Participants were mostly white British and included more females than males, and it was suggested by the authors that clonal diversity may have been underestimated. Nearly half of unique spike-specific TCRs reportedly recognized epitopes outside regions mutated in the B.1.351 and B.1.1.7 variants. After two AZD1222 doses, spike-specific TCR breadth and depth were significantly higher than at day 0 and than in MenACWY recipients. Only a handful of AZD1222 recipients were SARS-CoV-2 seropositive at baseline, limiting conclusions about previously exposed vaccinees. The vaccine-associated CD4 TCRs covered the entire spike protein, and the dominant responses fell in regions 160-218 and 743-854. Because no samples from the day 14 peak response were available, repertoires could be characterized only after the peak T cell response.

The V and J genes are TRBV28 and TRBJ1-2; the D gene is perhaps TRBD1, on 6 matching bases. The sequence derives from an adult in good health. Sample: peripheral blood, taken on day 0 of AZD1222 vaccination. The DNA reads TGTGCCAGCAGTTTTTCCACAGGGCGCGGCTACACCTTC. Its product reads: CASSFSTGRGYTF.